These 31 T cell receptor beta chains were all obtained from the same sample, sequenced in a study of vaccination effects on CD4 cells after COVID-19. These receptors lack a known antigen. Measured with immunoSEQ multiplex PCR; TCRdb has only the in-frame clones, and not every one. The repertoire holds 50,000 to 65,000 clones, with around 75% as singletons. Sequencing followed a ViraFEST assay step that expanded antigen-specific CD4+ T cells with viral peptide pools. Following culture for around 10 days, CD4+ T cells were isolated. Sequenced here: CD4+ T cells from PBMCs cultured with HCoV-229E spike peptides, sampled before COVID-19 vaccination. Every receptor here comes from a human donor who received a COVID-19 vaccine.

The chain has TRBV4-1 and TRBJ2-3; D not certain. CDR1 and CDR2 (germline): MGHRA, YSYEKL. The CDR3 has 11 residues. V was pared by 7 bases and J by 2 bases, with 4 bases between. The DNA of the CDR3 is TGCGCCAGCACAAACACAGATACGCAGTATTTT. Its protein product is CASTNTDTQYF.

This clone was found a few times. This chain links TRBV18 with TRBJ2-1, with D perhaps matching TRBD2 (5 bases). Germline loops: CDR1 KGHSH, CDR2 LQKENI. CDR3 length: 15 amino acids. V was shortened by 3 bases and J by 3 bases, with 12 bases between the two germline ends. In nucleotides, the CDR3 is TGTGCCAGCTCACCTCACGTGGGAGACTACAATGAGCAGTTCTTC. Translated, it gives CASSPHVGDYNEQFF.

This clone was picked up a small number of times. The genes are TRBV27 and TRBJ2-2; no reliable D call. The length of the CDR3 is 14 residues. Per the germline V gene, CDR1 is MNHEY and CDR2 is SMNVEV (reference sequence). Trimming stripped 5 bases from V and 6 bases from J, with 13 bases between. The DNA of the CDR3 is TGTGCCAGCAGTCCGACTTCGGGCCCCGGGGAGCTGTTTTTT. As protein: CASSPTSGPGELFF.

This clone was detected a few times. The rearrangement uses TRBV2 and TRBJ2-7, with D possibly matching TRBD2 (5 bases). Germline V gene sequence: CDR1 SNHLY, CDR2 FYNNEI. CDR3 size: 14 residues. The ends were cut back, 6 bases at V and 3 bases at J, with 15 bases in the middle. DNA of the CDR3: TGTGCCAGCAGGGAGGACGCCTACCGCTACGAGCAGTACGTC. Its translation is CASREDAYRYEQYV.

The count of this clone is one. The genes are TRBV6-1 and TRBJ1-1; D gene uncertain. V lost 5 bases and J 3 bases, leaving 13 bases between the germline ends. The CDR3 covers 14 residues. Germline V gives CDR1 MNHNS, CDR2 SASEGT. The chain's CDR3 is CASSFPGSHTEAFF. In DNA, the CDR3 is TGTGCCAGCAGTTTCCCGGGGTCACACACTGAAGCTTTCTTT.

The chain's CDR3 is CASSLGGYQPQHF. The CDR3 DNA is TGCGCCAGCAGCTTGGGGGGGTATCAGCCCCAGCATTTT. V and J are TRBV5-1 and TRBJ1-5; tentative D call: TRBD1 (5 bases). This CDR3 comprises 13 residues. Germline CDR1 SGHRS, CDR2 YFSETQ. V was pared by 0 bases and J by 5 bases, with 6 bases between.

J is TRBJ2-1 and V is TRBV9, with TRBD2 identical over 9 bases. Unmatched junction bases numbered 11, after V lost 3 bases and J lost 4 bases. From germline, CDR1 is SGDLS and CDR2 YYNGEE. The CDR3 sequence is 17 residues long. CDR3 residues: CASSGEGGGVIYNEQFF. Written as DNA, the CDR3 is TGTGCCAGCAGCGGAGAGGGCGGGGGGGTAATATACAATGAGCAGTTCTTC.

This chain links TRBV19 with TRBJ1-2, with unresolved D. V lost 8 bases, J lost 2 bases, and 12 bases lay in between. Germline V gives CDR1 LNHDA, CDR2 SQIVND (reference sequence). The CDR3 extends over 13 amino acids. CDR3 in amino acids: CASCPPANYGYTF. The CDR3 DNA sequence: TGTGCCAGTTGCCCCCCGGCGAACTATGGCTACACCTTC.

The chain couples TRBV7-3 to TRBJ2-6; D is ambiguous. There are 15 residues in the CDR3. Trimming cost V 2 bases and J 0 bases, with 5 bases left between them. In germline, CDR1 is SGHTA, CDR2 FQGTGA. The CDR3 sequence: CASSLQVSGANVLTF. CDR3 nucleotide sequence: TGTGCCAGCAGCTTACAAGTCTCTGGGGCCAACGTCCTGACTTTC.

The table lists this clone with a count of one. This chain connects TRBV2 to TRBJ1-1; D not resolved. V lost 2 bases, J lost 0 bases, and 10 bases lay in between. Germline CDR1 and CDR2: SNHLY and FYNNEI. The CDR3 spans 15 residues. In DNA, the CDR3 is TGTGCCAGCAGTGAAAATGGCGGCTTGAACACTGAAGCTTTCTTT. This codes for CASSENGGLNTEAFF. The full variable domain, with the rest looked up from reference TRBV2 and TRBJ1-1, is EPEVTQTPSHQVTQMGQEVILRCVPISNHLYFYWYRQILGQKVEFLVSFYNNEISEKSEIFDDQFSVERPDGSNFTLKIRSTKLEDSAMYFCASSENGGLNTEAFFGQGTRLTVV.

The V call is TRBV2, the J call TRBJ2-2; 8 nucleotides match TRBD2. CDR3 length equals 14 residues. Germline lookup yields CDR1 SNHLY and CDR2 FYNNEI. V was clipped by 8 bases and J by 4 bases; unmatched bases: 6. CDR3 in amino acids: CASFAGGSTGELFF. The CDR3 coding sequence is TGTGCCAGCTTTGCGGGGGGCAGCACCGGGGAGCTGTTTTTT.

The genes are TRBV3-1 (or the pseudogene TRBV3-2) and TRBJ2-2; D call uncertain. Germline V gene data show CDR1 as LGHDT and CDR2 as YNNKEL (reference sequence). The CDR3 has 15 amino acids. V dropped 2 bases and J dropped 3 bases, with 10 bases sitting between them. In DNA, the CDR3 is TGTGCCAGCAGCCAATGGGTGCTGGACACCGGGGAGCTGTTTTTT. Its protein is CASSQWVLDTGELFF.

This chain joins TRBV6-6 and TRBJ2-7; D is uncertain. This CDR3 has 15 residues. Trimming shortened V by 4 bases and J by 0 bases, and 13 bases separated the two germline ends. The V gene's germline CDR1 is MNHNY and CDR2 SVGAGI (reference sequence). This CDR3 reads CASSSYSVSSYEQYV. As DNA, the CDR3 is TGTGCCAGCAGTTCGTACAGTGTTAGCTCCTACGAGCAGTACGTC.

Only a few counts were recorded for this clone. The genes are TRBV18 and TRBJ2-6; TRBD1 matches at 7 bases. J lost 0 bases, V lost 0 bases, and 2 bases had no gene match. CDR1 is KGHSH and CDR2 is LQKENI in the germline V gene. This CDR3 has 17 residues. The CDR3 loop reads CASSPPGGTSGANVLTF. The CDR3 DNA sequence: TGTGCCAGCTCACCACCAGGGGGCACCTCTGGGGCCAACGTCCTGACTTTC.

The chain joins TRBV6-6 to TRBJ2-7; 9 nucleotides agree with TRBD1. CDR3 length: 15 amino acids. V was pared by 3 bases and J by 0 bases, with 3 bases of the junction left unmatched. CDR1 and CDR2 from the germline V gene are MNHNY and SVGAGI (reference sequence). CDR3 DNA sequence: TGTGCCAGCAGTTATGACAGGGGGGGCTCCTACGAGCAGTACGTC. Amino acids: CASSYDRGGSYEQYV.

The chain recombines TRBV30 with TRBJ1-4; maybe TRBD1 (5 bases). V was cut by 0 bases and J by 0 bases, with 8 bases left in between. The CDR3 covers 15 residues. Germline assignment: CDR1 GTSNPN and CDR2 SVGIG (reference sequence). In DNA, the CDR3 is TGTGCCTGGAGTGTAGGGGATGCAACTAATGAAAAACTGTTTTTT. Encoded protein: CAWSVGDATNEKLFF.

The chain recombines TRBV3-1 (or the pseudogene TRBV3-2) with TRBJ1-2, with D uncertain. The CDR3 extends over 14 amino acids. Germline-derived CDR1 and CDR2 are LGHDT and YNNKEL (reference sequence). Trimming took 5 bases from V and 8 from J, leaving 18 bases between them. The CDR3 nucleotides read TGTGCCAGCAGCGCTACAGTCCGGGGTTGGGGCTACACCTTC. This codes for CASSATVRGWGYTF.

The gene calls are TRBV6-4 and TRBJ2-2, with TRBD2 identical over 8 bases. The CDR3 runs to 15 residues. With V trimmed by 6 bases and J by 4 bases, 7 bases remained unmatched. Germline CDR1 MRHNA, CDR2 SNTAGT. CDR3 loop: CASRRTSTGTGELFF. The CDR3 DNA sequence: TGTGCCAGCAGGCGGACTAGCACGGGCACCGGGGAGCTGTTTTTT.

The V and J genes are TRBV5-1 and TRBJ2-7, with D possibly matching TRBD2 (6 bases). CDR1 SGHRS and CDR2 YFSETQ come from the germline V gene. V lost 4 bases to trimming and J lost 5 bases, with 16 bases between them. The CDR3 has 14 residues. The CDR3 spells CASSHGDSGDEQYV. CDR3 DNA: TGCGCCAGCAGCCATGGGGACTCGGGAGACGAGCAGTACGTC.

This rearrangement joins TRBV6-4 to TRBJ1-6; no definite D call. V was clipped by 2 bases and J by 16 bases, with 12 bases between them. CDR3 length: 12 amino acids. Germline V gene sequence: CDR1 MRHNA, CDR2 SNTAGT. CDR3 region: CASSDTAGTLHF. DNA of the CDR3: TGTGCCAGCAGTGACACGGCGGGCACGCTCCACTTT.

The chain is built from TRBV7-2 and TRBJ2-5; D gene ambiguous. The V end was cut by 2 bases, the J end by 5 bases, with 9 bases between. CDR1 is SGHTA, CDR2 FQGNSA, per germline. This CDR3 has 13 amino acids. The CDR3 bases are TGTGCCAGCAGCTTAAGTAGTCTGGAGACCCAGTACTTC. It is translated as CASSLSSLETQYF.

The chain combines TRBV19 with TRBJ2-6; 10 bases align to TRBD1. CDR3 length: 19 residues. Germline values: CDR1 LNHDA, CDR2 SQIVND (reference sequence). The trim removed 3 bases at V and 0 bases at J, leaving 8 bases unmatched. The CDR3 DNA is TGTGCCAGTAGTATCCGACAGGGGGCTAAAGACTCTGGGGCCAACGTCCTGACTTTC. Protein: CASSIRQGAKDSGANVLTF.

The rearrangement uses TRBV6-6 and TRBJ1-4, with 7 bases that match TRBD1. V shed 4 bases, J shed 6 bases, and the junction held 2 bases outside the gene matches. Germline assignment: CDR1 MNHNY and CDR2 SVGAGI (reference sequence). This CDR3 comprises 13 residues. Here the CDR3 DNA reads TGTGCCAGCAGTTCTACAGGGGATGAAAAACTGTTTTTT. As protein: CASSSTGDEKLFF.

This rearrangement joins TRBV30 to TRBJ1-2, with 10 bases fitting TRBD1. The CDR3 loop spans 14 amino acids. J gave up 4 bases and V 4 bases, and 6 bases lay outside the gene matches. Germline-derived CDR1 and CDR2 are GTSNPN and SVGIG (reference sequence). The CDR3 DNA reads as TGTGCCTGGAAGCCTGGACAGGGGGGCTATGGCTACACCTTC. Protein sequence: CAWKPGQGGYGYTF. Full variable domain (rest looked up from reference TRBV30 and TRBJ1-2): SQTIHQWPATLVQPVGSPLSLECTVEGTSNPNLYWYRQAAGRGLQLLFYSVGIGQISSEVPQNLSASRPQDRQFILSSKKLLLSDSGFYLCAWKPGQGGYGYTFGSGTRLTVV.

This chain connects TRBV7-2 to TRBJ2-7, with TRBD2 matching over 7 bases. Trimming at V came to 5 bases and at J to 1 base, leaving 11 bases not matched to a gene. Germline lookup yields CDR1 SGHTA and CDR2 FQGNSA. The CDR3 has 16 residues. The DNA of the CDR3 is TGTGCCAGCAGCCCGGACGGCTGGGGGGGTTCCTACGAGCAGTACGTC. Its translation is CASSPDGWGGSYEQYV.

This chain links TRBV6-2 or TRBV6-3 with TRBJ1-1; a weak D match, TRBD1 (5 bases). The V gene's germline CDR1 is MNHEY and CDR2 SVGEGT. Trimming shortened V by 1 base and J by 9 bases, and 21 bases separated the two germline ends. The CDR3 runs to 16 residues. The DNA of the CDR3 is TGTGCCAGCAGTTACTTGAACGGGGGGACCCAGACCCAAGCTTTCTTT. It encodes CASSYLNGGTQTQAFF.

The chain joins TRBV6-2 or TRBV6-3 to TRBJ2-7, with a weak D call TRBD1 (5 bases). The V end was cut by 2 bases, the J end by 3 bases, with 17 bases between. CDR3 length: 16 residues. Germline V lookup: CDR1 MNHEY, CDR2 SVGEGT. The CDR3 reads CASSYGRTTGVYEQYV. The CDR3 DNA reads TGTGCCAGCAGTTACGGGCGGACAACGGGCGTCTACGAGCAGTACGTC.

The J gene is TRBJ2-3, the V gene TRBV3-1 (or the pseudogene TRBV3-2); D is possibly TRBD1 or TRBD2 (6 bases each). Between the trimmed V and J ends, which lost 4 bases and 4 bases, there was a span of 15 bases. The CDR3 spans 15 residues. The germline V gene encodes CDR1 LGHDT and CDR2 YNNKEL (reference sequence). CDR3 sequence reads: CASSRGRGNPDTQYF. Here the CDR3 DNA reads TGTGCCAGCAGCCGGGGGCGGGGCAACCCAGATACGCAGTATTTT.

This clone was seen a few times. The V call is TRBV3-1 (or the pseudogene TRBV3-2), the J call TRBJ1-1; D call uncertain. Between the trimmed V and J ends, which lost 1 base and 6 bases, there was a span of 12 bases. CDR1 is LGHDT and CDR2 is YNNKEL in the germline V gene (reference sequence). This CDR3 spans 14 amino acids. CDR3 sequence: CASSQAGGIPEAFF. The CDR3 DNA follows: TGTGCCAGCAGCCAAGCTGGAGGGATCCCTGAAGCTTTCTTT.

The rearrangement uses TRBV20-1 and TRBJ1-2; 8 bases align to TRBD1. The CDR3 loop spans 9 amino acids. CDR1 is DFQATT and CDR2 is SNEGSKA in the germline V gene (reference sequence). This CDR3 reads CRTGDGYTF. CDR3 DNA sequence: TGCAGGACAGGGGATGGCTACACCTTC.

The chain carries TRBV5-1 and TRBJ1-1; 9 bases are shared with TRBD1. Losses at the gene ends were 0 bases for V and 7 bases for J; bases not matched to a gene: 4. CDR1 SGHRS and CDR2 YFSETQ come from the germline V gene. The CDR3 is made up of 14 amino acids. The CDR3 protein is CASSLAGTGIEAFF. CDR3 DNA: TGCGCCAGCAGCTTGGCCGGGACAGGGATTGAAGCTTTCTTT.